This T cell receptor (beta chain) was captured in a study of vaccination effects on CD4 cells after COVID-19. Study summary: ViraFEST assay sequencing came after antigen-specific CD4+ T cells were expanded with viral peptide pools. Either the mRNA-1273 or the BNT162b2 vaccine was given to participants as two doses. PBMC were cultured at a few million per well with 9.5 to 10 IU/ml IL-2 and 7.5 to 10 ug/ml peptides.

Produced via immunoSEQ multiplex PCR; TCRdb's table is partial and in-frame only. Among more than 35,000 clones listed, 65% to 70% were seen once. It was after approximately 11 days of culture that CD4+ T cells were isolated. CDR1 and CDR2 from the germline V gene are KGHSH and LQKENI. This CDR3 is 14 amino acids long. With 2 bases removed from V and 6 bases from J, the gap between germline ends came to 14 bases. Concerning this clone: As yet, its antigen is unknown.

This chain joins TRBV18 and TRBJ2-7, with a weak D call TRBD2 (5 bases). Sample: CD4+ T cells from PBMCs cultured without peptide, taken before COVID-19 vaccination. The receptor's source is a human donor who received a COVID-19 vaccine. The CDR3 region has the DNA TGTGCCAGCTCACCAATGGCTAGCCCCCTCGAGCAGTACTTC. Protein: CASSPMASPLEQYF.